The T cell receptor beta chain under discussion was sequenced for a study of blood T cell repertoires in COVID-19. Whole-study context: The cDNA or gDNA used as material had been derived from T cells, B-cell-depleted T cells, or PBMCs.

Measured with immunoSEQ multiplex PCR; TCRdb has only the in-frame clones, and not every one. In the table there are 200,000 to 250,000 clones, about 85% of which are singletons. The CDR3 spans 15 residues. The ends lost 3 bases at V and 5 bases at J; junction bases unmatched: 7. Per the germline V gene, CDR1 is WSHSY and CDR2 is SAAADI. This clonotype was sampled from a man aged 50 to 60 who had recovered from COVID-19. Sequencing was carried out using peripheral blood. J is TRBJ2-7 and V is TRBV10-2; 10 bases are shared with TRBD2. CDR3 sequence reads: CASSDPSGRSHEQYF. Written as DNA, the CDR3 is TGCGCCAGCAGTGACCCTAGCGGGAGATCCCACGAGCAGTACTTC.